Ten or more counts support the clone carrying this T cell receptor beta chain. This specimen comes from a study of human T cells and chemical hapten exposure. About the research overall: Across samples, TCR yields varied, mostly owing to small differences in pooled library volumes.

The CDR3 consists of 14 residues. Germline-derived CDR1 and CDR2 are SQVTM and ANQGSEA. The ends lost 6 bases at V and 5 bases at J; junction bases unmatched: 10. TCRdb reanalysed the RACE reads using MiXCR and keeps one entry per CDR3 protein. The table includes 50,000 or so distinct CDR3 sequences, roughly 4.5% detected once. Regarding time point: healthy volunteer bleed at 2 weeks. The study extracted total RNA from unfractionated whole blood. The sequenced sample was whole blood. The chain is built from TRBV29-1 and TRBJ2-1; 7 bases fit TRBD1. The TCR originated in a human donor in good health. Some clones in this sample may be carry-over from other donors' samples. CDR3 amino acids: CSVWTGRTDNEQFF. The CDR3 DNA reads as TGCAGCGTCTGGACAGGCAGAACGGACAATGAGCAGTTCTTC.